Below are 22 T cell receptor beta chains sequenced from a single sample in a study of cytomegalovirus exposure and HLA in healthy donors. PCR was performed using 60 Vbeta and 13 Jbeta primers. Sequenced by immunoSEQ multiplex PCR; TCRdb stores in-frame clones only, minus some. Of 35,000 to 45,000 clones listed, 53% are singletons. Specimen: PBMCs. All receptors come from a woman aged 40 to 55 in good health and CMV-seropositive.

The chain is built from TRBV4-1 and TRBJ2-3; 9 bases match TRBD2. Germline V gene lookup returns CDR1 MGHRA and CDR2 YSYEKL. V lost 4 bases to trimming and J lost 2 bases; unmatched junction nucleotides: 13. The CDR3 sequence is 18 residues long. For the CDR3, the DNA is TGCGCCAGCAGCCCTTCAAGGGCTAGCGGGGCATTCACAGATACGCAGTATTTT. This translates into CASSPSRASGAFTDTQYF.

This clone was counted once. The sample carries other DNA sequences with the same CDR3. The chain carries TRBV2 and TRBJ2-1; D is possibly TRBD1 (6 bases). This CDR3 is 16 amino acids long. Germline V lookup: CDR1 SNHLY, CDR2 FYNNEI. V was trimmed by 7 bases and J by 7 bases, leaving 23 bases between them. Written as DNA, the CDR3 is TGTGCCAGCACTTCCGGACAGTACGGGTACAAGAATGAGCAGTTCTTC. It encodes CASTSGQYGYKNEQFF.

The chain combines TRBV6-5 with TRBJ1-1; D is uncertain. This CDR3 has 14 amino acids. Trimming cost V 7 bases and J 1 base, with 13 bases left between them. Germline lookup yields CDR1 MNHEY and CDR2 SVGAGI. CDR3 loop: CASTFGWPNTEAFF. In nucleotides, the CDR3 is TGTGCCAGCACCTTTGGCTGGCCGAACACTGAAGCTTTCTTT.

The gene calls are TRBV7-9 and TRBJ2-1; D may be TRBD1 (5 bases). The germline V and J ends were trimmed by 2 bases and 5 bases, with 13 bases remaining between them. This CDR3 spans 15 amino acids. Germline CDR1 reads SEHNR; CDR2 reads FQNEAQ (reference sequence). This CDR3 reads CASSLKGSENNEQFF. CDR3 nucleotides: TGTGCCAGCAGCTTAAAGGGGTCAGAGAACAATGAGCAGTTCTTC.

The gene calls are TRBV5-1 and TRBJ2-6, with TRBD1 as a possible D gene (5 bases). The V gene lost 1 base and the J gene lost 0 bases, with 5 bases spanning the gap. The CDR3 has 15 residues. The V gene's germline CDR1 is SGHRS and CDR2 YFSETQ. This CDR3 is CASSLTGSGANVLTF. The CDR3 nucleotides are TGCGCCAGCAGCTTGACAGGCTCTGGGGCCAACGTCCTGACTTTC.

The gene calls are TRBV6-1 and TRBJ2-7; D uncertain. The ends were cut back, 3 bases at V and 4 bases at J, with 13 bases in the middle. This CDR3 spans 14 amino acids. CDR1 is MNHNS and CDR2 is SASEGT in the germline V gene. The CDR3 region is CASSENIWSYEQYF. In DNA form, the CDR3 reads TGTGCCAGCAGTGAGAATATTTGGAGTTACGAGCAGTACTTC.

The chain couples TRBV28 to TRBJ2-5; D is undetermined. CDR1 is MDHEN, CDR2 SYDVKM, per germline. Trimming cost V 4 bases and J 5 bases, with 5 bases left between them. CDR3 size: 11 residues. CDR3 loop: CASSSPETQYF. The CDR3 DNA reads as TGTGCCAGCAGTTCTCCCGAGACCCAGTACTTC. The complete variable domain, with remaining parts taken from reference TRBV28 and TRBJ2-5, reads DVKVTQSSRYLVKRTGEKVFLECVQDMDHENMFWYRQDPGLGLRLIYFSYDVKMKEKGDIPEGYSVSREKKERFSLILESASTNQTSMYLCASSSPETQYFGPGTRLLVL.

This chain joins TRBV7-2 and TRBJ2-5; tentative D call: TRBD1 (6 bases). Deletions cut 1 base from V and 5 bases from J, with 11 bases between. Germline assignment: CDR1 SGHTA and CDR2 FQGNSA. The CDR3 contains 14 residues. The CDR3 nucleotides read TGTGCCAGCAGCTTAGATGGGGGCACGGAGACCCAGTACTTC. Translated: CASSLDGGTETQYF.

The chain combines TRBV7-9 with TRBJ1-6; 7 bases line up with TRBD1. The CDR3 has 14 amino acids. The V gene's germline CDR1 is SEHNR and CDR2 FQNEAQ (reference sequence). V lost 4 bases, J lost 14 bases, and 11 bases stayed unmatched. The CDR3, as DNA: TGTGCCAGCAGCTCTTCCGGGACAGAGGACGCCCTCCACTTT. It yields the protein CASSSSGTEDALHF.

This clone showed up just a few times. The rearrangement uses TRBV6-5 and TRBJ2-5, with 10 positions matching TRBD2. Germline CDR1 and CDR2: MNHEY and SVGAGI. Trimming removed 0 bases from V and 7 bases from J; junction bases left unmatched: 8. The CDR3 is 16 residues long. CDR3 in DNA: TGTGCCAGCAGTTACTCGCAGCGGGGGGGCCCGGGGACCCAGTACTTC. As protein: CASSYSQRGGPGTQYF.

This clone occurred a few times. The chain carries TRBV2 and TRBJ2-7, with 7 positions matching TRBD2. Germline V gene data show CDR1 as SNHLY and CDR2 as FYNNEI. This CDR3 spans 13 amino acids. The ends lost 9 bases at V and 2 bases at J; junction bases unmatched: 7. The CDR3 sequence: CARSRGVTYEQYF. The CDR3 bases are TGTGCCAGATCACGGGGGGTCACCTACGAGCAGTACTTC.

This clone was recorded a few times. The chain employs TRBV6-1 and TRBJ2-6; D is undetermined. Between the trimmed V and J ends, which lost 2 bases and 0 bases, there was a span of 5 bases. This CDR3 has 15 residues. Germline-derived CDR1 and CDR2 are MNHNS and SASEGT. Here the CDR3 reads CASSEQDSGANVLTF. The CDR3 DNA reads TGTGCCAGCAGTGAACAGGACTCTGGGGCCAACGTCCTGACTTTC.

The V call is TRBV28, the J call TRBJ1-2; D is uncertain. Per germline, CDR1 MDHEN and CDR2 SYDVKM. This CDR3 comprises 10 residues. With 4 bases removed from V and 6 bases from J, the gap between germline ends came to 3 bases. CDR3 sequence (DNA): TGTGCCAGCAGTTCTCATGGCTACACCTTC. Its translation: CASSSHGYTF.

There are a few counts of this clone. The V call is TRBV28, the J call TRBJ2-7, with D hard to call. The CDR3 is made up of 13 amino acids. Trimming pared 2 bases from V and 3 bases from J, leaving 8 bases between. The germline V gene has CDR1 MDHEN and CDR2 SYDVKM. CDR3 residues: CASSLGRHYEQYF. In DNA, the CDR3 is TGTGCCAGCAGTTTAGGAAGACACTACGAGCAGTACTTC.

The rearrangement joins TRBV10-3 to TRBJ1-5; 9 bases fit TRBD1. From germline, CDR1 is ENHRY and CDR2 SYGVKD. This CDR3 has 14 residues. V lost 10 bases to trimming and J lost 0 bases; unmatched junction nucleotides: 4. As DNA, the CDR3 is TGTGCCACACAGGGGGCAAATAGCAATCAGCCCCAGCATTTT. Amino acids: CATQGANSNQPQHF.

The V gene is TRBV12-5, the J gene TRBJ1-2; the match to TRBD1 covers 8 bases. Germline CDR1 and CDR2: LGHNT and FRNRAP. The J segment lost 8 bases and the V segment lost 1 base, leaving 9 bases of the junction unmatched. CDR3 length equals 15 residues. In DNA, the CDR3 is TGTGCTAGTGGTTTGGGGCCCCAGGGGGCAGACGGCTACACCTTC. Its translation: CASGLGPQGADGYTF.

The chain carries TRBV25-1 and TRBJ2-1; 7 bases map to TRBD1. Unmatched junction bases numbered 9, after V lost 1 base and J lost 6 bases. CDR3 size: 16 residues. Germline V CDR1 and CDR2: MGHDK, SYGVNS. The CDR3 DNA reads TGTGCCAGCAGTGAATTGATCTGGGCAGGGGGCAATGAGCAGTTCTTC. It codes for CASSELIWAGGNEQFF. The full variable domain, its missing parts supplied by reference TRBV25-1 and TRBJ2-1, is EADIYQTPRYLVIGTGKKITLECSQTMGHDKMYWYQQDPGMELHLIHYSYGVNSTEKGDLSSESTVSRIRTEHFPLTLESARPSHTSQYLCASSELIWAGGNEQFFGPGTRLTVL.

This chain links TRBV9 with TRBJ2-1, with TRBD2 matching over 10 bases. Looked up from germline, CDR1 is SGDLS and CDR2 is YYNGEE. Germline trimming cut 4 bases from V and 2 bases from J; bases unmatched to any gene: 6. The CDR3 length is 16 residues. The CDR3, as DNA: TGTGCCAGCAGCTGGTCTAGCGGGGGAGCCTACAATGAGCAGTTCTTC. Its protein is CASSWSSGGAYNEQFF.

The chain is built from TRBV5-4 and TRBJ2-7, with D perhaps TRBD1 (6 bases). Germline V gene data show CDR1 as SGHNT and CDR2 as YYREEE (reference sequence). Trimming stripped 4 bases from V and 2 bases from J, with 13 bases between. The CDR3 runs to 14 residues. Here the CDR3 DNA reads TGTGCCAGCAGCCCACAGGGTAGCACCTACGAGCAGTACTTC. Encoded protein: CASSPQGSTYEQYF.

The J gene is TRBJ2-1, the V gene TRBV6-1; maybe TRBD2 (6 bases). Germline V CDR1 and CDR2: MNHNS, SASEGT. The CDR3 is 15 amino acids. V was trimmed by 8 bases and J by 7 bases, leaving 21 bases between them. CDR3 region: CASRDSLRALNEQFF. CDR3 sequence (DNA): TGTGCCAGCCGGGACTCCCTAAGAGCCCTAAATGAGCAGTTCTTC.

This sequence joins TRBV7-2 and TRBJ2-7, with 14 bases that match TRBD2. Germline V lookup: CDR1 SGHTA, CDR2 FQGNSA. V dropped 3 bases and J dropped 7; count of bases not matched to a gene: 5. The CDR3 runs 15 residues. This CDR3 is CASSFFRTSGGEQYF. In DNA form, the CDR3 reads TGTGCCAGCAGCTTTTTTCGGACTAGCGGGGGGGAGCAGTACTTC.

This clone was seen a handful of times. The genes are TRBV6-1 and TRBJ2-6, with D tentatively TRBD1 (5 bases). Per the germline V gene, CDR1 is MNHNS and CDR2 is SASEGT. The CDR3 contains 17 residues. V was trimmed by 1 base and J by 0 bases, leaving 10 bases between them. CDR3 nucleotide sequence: TGTGCCAGCAGTGAAGAGGGGATCTACTCTGGGGCCAACGTCCTGACTTTC. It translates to CASSEEGIYSGANVLTF.